Listed below are T cell receptor beta chains from one sample, sequenced in a study of PD-1 blockade in classical Hodgkin lymphoma. The repertoire was sequenced with immunoSEQ multiplex PCR; TCRdb's copy has only in-frame clones and lacks some. The repertoire holds some 19,000 clones, with around three quarters as singletons. Material: peripheral blood mononuclear cells (PBMCs), obtained before the fourth cycle of nivolumab. These receptors came from a human donor with classical Hodgkin lymphoma. Each CDR3 is given with its conserved first and last residue. The order of the fields is clone size, J gene, D gene, V gene, CDR3 protein, CDR3 DNA. D genes are given only for firm matches. Clone sizes are given selectively: once, few, many, or a class where the clone is expanded.

>.|TRBJ2-5|.|TRBV6-5
CASSNRLPGTQYF
TGTGCCAGCAGTAACAGGCTTCCGGGGACCCAGTACTTC
>few|TRBJ1-5|.|TRBV19
CASSTGGNQPQHF
TGTGCCAGTAGTACAGGGGGCAATCAGCCCCAGCATTTT
>.|TRBJ2-3|.|TRBV30
CAWSVGGGGSGTQYF
TGTGCCTGGAGTGTAGGAGGCGGTGGGAGTGGTACGCAGTATTTT
>.|TRBJ2-1|TRBD2|TRBV9
CASSSSSGRAGSYNEQFF
TGTGCCAGCAGTTCGTCCAGCGGGAGGGCCGGGTCCTACAATGAGCAGTTCTTC
>.|TRBJ2-3|.|TRBV5-4
CASSWGGLVETQYF
TGTGCCAGCAGCTGGGGTGGCCTAGTCGAGACGCAGTATTTT
>few|TRBJ2-2|TRBD2|TRBV5-6
CASSLGLAGRRLFF
TGTGCCAGCAGCTTGGGACTAGCGGGGAGGAGGCTGTTTTTT
>.|TRBJ2-5|TRBD2|TRBV11-2
CASSAGTSGGAAQYF
TGTGCCAGCAGCGCCGGGACTAGCGGGGGGGCGGCCCAGTACTTC
>.|TRBJ2-2|TRBD1|TRBV19
CASSTRGLIGTGELFF
TGTGCCAGTAGTACCAGGGGGCTAATTGGCACCGGGGAGCTGTTTTTT
>.|TRBJ2-1|.|TRBV5-8
CASSQIVDTKSSYNEQFF
TGTGCCAGCAGCCAGATAGTGGACACCAAGAGCTCCTACAATGAGCAGTTCTTC
>few|TRBJ2-1|TRBD2|TRBV5-1
CASSLAGTSGNNEQFF
TGCGCCAGCAGCCTGGCCGGGACTAGCGGGAACAATGAGCAGTTCTTC
>.|TRBJ2-7|.|TRBV18
CASSPQGLQEQYF
TGTGCCAGCTCACCACAGGGTCTACAGGAGCAGTACTTC
>.|TRBJ1-2|TRBD1|TRBV6-1
CASSETGEFGYTF
TGTGCCAGCAGTGAAACAGGGGAGTTCGGCTACACCTTC
>.|TRBJ2-3|.|TRBV10-3
CAISESPDTQYF
TGTGCCATCAGTGAGTCCCCAGATACGCAGTATTTT
>.|TRBJ2-1|.|TRBV27
CASSFFGQHKPNEQFF
TGTGCCAGCAGTTTTTTTGGGCAGCATAAGCCCAATGAGCAGTTCTTC
>.|TRBJ2-1|.|TRBV27
CASRASLLSYNEQFF
TGTGCCAGCAGGGCAAGTCTCCTCTCCTACAATGAGCAGTTCTTC
>.|TRBJ2-3|.|TRBV19
CASSILRASTDTQYF
TGTGCCAGTAGTATTCTGCGGGCTTCCACAGATACGCAGTATTTT
>.|TRBJ1-5|TRBD1|TRBV19
CATTGQGNQPQHF
TGTGCCACCACGGGACAGGGCAATCAGCCCCAGCATTTT
>.|TRBJ2-7|TRBD2|TRBV5-4
CASSRAGGYEQYF
TGTGCCAGCAGCAGGGCGGGAGGCTACGAGCAGTACTTC
>.|TRBJ1-2|TRBD1|TRBV27
CASTSAAQGGGRTYGYTF
TGTGCCAGCACCTCGGCGGCGCAAGGAGGGGGCCGCACCTATGGCTACACCTTC
>once|TRBJ2-5|.|TRBV5-4
CASSLAGAEALGETQYF
TGTGCCAGCAGCTTGGCCGGGGCGGAGGCCCTTGGGGAGACCCAGTACTTC
>.|TRBJ2-1|TRBD2|TRBV2
CASRTGLGDNEQFF
TGTGCCAGCAGAACGGGACTAGGAGACAATGAGCAGTTCTTC
>.|TRBJ1-5|.|TRBV6-6
CASGEGVMRYQPQHF
TGTGCCAGCGGAGAGGGGGTAATGCGGTATCAGCCCCAGCATTTT
>.|TRBJ1-2|.|TRBV19
CASSIAGIGDGYTF
TGTGCCAGTAGTATAGCAGGGATTGGGGATGGCTACACCTTC
>.|TRBJ2-5|.|TRBV29-1
CSARTAGETQYF
TGCAGCGCCCGGACAGCGGGAGAGACCCAGTACTTC
>few|TRBJ1-5|.|TRBV18
CASSPRSNQPQHF
TGTGCCAGCTCACCAAGAAGCAATCAGCCCCAGCATTTT
>.|TRBJ2-1|.|TRBV5-4
CASSLEQAGNEQFF
TGTGCCAGCAGCTTGGAACAGGCTGGGAATGAGCAGTTCTTC
>.|TRBJ2-7|TRBD2|TRBV10-2
CASSDPTSGRTTSYEQYF
TGCGCCAGCAGTGATCCGACTAGCGGGAGGACTACCTCCTACGAGCAGTACTTC
>.|TRBJ2-1|TRBD1|TRBV5-4
CASSSDRGATYNEQFF
TGTGCCAGCAGCTCCGACAGGGGGGCAACCTACAATGAGCAGTTCTTC
>.|TRBJ2-7|.|TRBV6-6
CASSYSTPNEQYF
TGTGCCAGCAGTTACTCGACCCCAAACGAGCAGTACTTC
>few|TRBJ1-5|TRBD1|TRBV2
CASRETGGNQPQHF
TGTGCCAGCAGGGAGACAGGGGGCAATCAGCCCCAGCATTTT
>.|TRBJ1-1|.|TRBV7-6
CASSLDGGYTEAFF
TGTGCCAGCAGCTTAGATGGGGGTTACACTGAAGCTTTCTTT
>few|TRBJ2-2|.|TRBV5-1
CASSTSGYTGPGELFF
TGCGCCAGCAGTACGAGCGGTTATACCGGGCCCGGGGAGCTGTTTTTT
>.|TRBJ2-5|.|TRBV5-4
CASSLKGLDETQYF
TGTGCCAGCAGCTTGAAGGGGCTGGACGAGACCCAGTACTTC
>.|TRBJ2-1|TRBD2|TRBV6-6
CASSYSWLAAYNEQFF
TGTGCCAGCAGTTACTCGTGGCTAGCGGCCTACAATGAGCAGTTCTTC
>few|TRBJ2-7|TRBD1|TRBV27
CASSPGTVPPSSPYEQYF
TGTGCCAGCAGTCCGGGGACAGTTCCTCCCAGCAGTCCCTACGAGCAGTACTTC
>.|TRBJ2-5|.|TRBV11-2
CASSLSGVETQYF
TGTGCCAGCAGCTTATCGGGTGTGGAGACCCAGTACTTC
>few|TRBJ2-3|.|TRBV7-8
CASSLGRADPRDTQYF
TGTGCCAGCAGCTTAGGGCGTGCGGACCCGAGGGATACGCAGTATTTT
>.|TRBJ1-3|.|TRBV6-6
CASSYQGISGNTIYF
TGTGCCAGCAGTTACCAGGGGATCTCTGGAAACACCATATATTTT
>.|TRBJ2-1|TRBD2|TRBV27
CASMTGTASGRNYNEQFF
TGTGCCAGCATGACGGGCACGGCTAGCGGGAGAAACTACAATGAGCAGTTCTTC
>few|TRBJ1-3|.|TRBV11-2
CASSLEAGNTIYF
TGTGCCAGCAGCTTAGAAGCTGGAAACACCATATATTTT
>.|TRBJ1-2|.|TRBV5-4
CASSLVGGAGYGYTF
TGTGCCAGCAGCTTGGTTGGGGGGGCGGGCTATGGCTACACCTTC
>.|TRBJ2-4|TRBD1|TRBV6-1
CASSKELGQEYIQYF
TGTGCCAGCAGTAAAGAATTGGGACAGGAATACATTCAGTACTTC
>once|TRBJ2-7|TRBD2|TRBV4-2
CASSQAGTSGLSYEQYF
TGTGCCAGCAGCCAAGCGGGCACTAGCGGGCTGTCCTACGAGCAGTACTTC
>medium-sized|TRBJ1-5|.|TRBV19
CASSMSGFQGMRSNQPQHF
TGTGCCAGTAGTATGTCGGGGTTCCAGGGGATGCGGAGCAATCAGCCCCAGCATTTT
>once|TRBJ2-7|TRBD1|TRBV11-2
CASRLEWDRQHF
TGTGCCAGCAGACTAGAGTGGGACAGGCAACACTTC
>.|TRBJ1-1|TRBD1|TRBV6-5
CASRANRGGNTEAFF
TGTGCCAGCAGGGCAAACAGGGGGGGAAACACTGAAGCTTTCTTT
>.|TRBJ2-1|.|TRBV19
CASSIPAGGTGDEQFF
TGTGCCAGTAGTATACCCGCCGGGGGCACCGGGGATGAGCAGTTCTTC
>few|TRBJ2-5|.|TRBV13
CASSYPLDSSSETQYF
TGTGCCAGCAGCTATCCACTAGATTCCTCCTCGGAGACCCAGTACTTC
>few|TRBJ2-7|TRBD1|TRBV19
CASSPGTGVPYEQYF
TGTGCCAGTAGTCCTGGGACAGGGGTTCCCTACGAGCAGTACTTC
>.|TRBJ2-1|.|TRBV2
CASSEWGVNNEQFF
TGTGCCAGCAGTGAATGGGGAGTAAACAATGAGCAGTTCTTC
>.|TRBJ2-7|TRBD1|TRBV29-1
CSVTPGGGYEQYF
TGCAGCGTTACCCCAGGGGGTGGGTACGAGCAGTACTTC
>.|TRBJ2-5|TRBD2|TRBV6-1
CASSEEGRGLGPQETQYF
TGTGCCAGCAGTGAAGAGGGGAGGGGACTTGGGCCGCAAGAGACCCAGTACTTC
>.|TRBJ1-4|.|TRBV10-3
CAISEGTGSGKLFF
TGTGCCATCAGTGAAGGCACGGGGTCCGGAAAACTGTTTTTT
>.|TRBJ2-1|TRBD2|TRBV18
CASSHGLADYNEQFF
TGTGCCAGCTCCCACGGACTAGCAGATTACAATGAGCAGTTCTTC
>.|TRBJ2-7|TRBD2|TRBV5-1
CASSPSGREQYF
TGCGCCAGCAGCCCTAGCGGGAGAGAGCAGTACTTC
>once|TRBJ2-4|.|TRBV28
CASSATGGGLAKNIQYF
TGTGCCAGCAGCGCCACAGGGGGGGGTCTAGCCAAAAACATTCAGTACTTC
>.|TRBJ2-3|.|TRBV6-5
CASSARLGGDTQYF
TGTGCCAGCAGCGCCCGACTAGGGGGCGATACGCAGTATTTT
>.|TRBJ2-4|.|TRBV14
CASSQGIGSRNIQYF
TGTGCCAGCAGCCAAGGTATCGGGAGTAGGAACATTCAGTACTTC